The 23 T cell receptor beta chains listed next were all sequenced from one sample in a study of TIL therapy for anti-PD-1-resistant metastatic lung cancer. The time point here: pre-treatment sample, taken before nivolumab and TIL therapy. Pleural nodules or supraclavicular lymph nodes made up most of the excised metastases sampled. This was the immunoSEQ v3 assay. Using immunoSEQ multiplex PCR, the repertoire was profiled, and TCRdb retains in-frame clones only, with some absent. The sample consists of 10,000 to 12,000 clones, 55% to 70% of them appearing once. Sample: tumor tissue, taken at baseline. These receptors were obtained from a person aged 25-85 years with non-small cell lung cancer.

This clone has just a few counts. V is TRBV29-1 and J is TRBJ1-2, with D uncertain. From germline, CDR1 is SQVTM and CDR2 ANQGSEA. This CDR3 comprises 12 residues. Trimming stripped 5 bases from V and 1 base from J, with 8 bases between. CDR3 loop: CSVMSFNYGYTF. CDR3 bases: TGCAGCGTTATGAGCTTTAACTATGGCTACACCTTC.

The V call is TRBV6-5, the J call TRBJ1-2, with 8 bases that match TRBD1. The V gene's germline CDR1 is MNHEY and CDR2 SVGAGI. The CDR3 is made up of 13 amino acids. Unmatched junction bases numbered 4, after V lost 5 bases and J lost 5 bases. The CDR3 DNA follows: TGTGCCAGCAGTGTAGGGGACAGGTATGGCTACACCTTC. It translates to CASSVGDRYGYTF.

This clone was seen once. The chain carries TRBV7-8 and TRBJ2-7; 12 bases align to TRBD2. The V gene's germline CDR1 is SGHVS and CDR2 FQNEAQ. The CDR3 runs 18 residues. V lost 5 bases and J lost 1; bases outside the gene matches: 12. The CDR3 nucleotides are TGTGCCAGCAGCCCTCATCCCGGACTAGCGGGGAATTCCTACGAGCAGTACTTC. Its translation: CASSPHPGLAGNSYEQYF.

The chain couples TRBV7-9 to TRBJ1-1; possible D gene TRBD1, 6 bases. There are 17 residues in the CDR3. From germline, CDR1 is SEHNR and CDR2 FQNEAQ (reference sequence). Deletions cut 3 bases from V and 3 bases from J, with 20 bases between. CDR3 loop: CASSFNGQGKFDTEAFF. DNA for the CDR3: TGTGCCAGCAGCTTTAACGGGCAGGGGAAATTTGACACTGAAGCTTTCTTT.

The CDR3 nucleotides read TGTGCCAGCAGTGACTCAGGGACAGGGGGCACCGGGGAGCTGTTTTTT. Its translation: CASSDSGTGGTGELFF. The V call is TRBV6-4, the J call TRBJ2-2; TRBD1 matches 11 bases. V shed 0 bases and J 4 bases; nucleotides not matched to a gene: 1. Germline-derived CDR1 and CDR2 are MRHNA and SNTAGT. CDR3 length equals 16 residues.

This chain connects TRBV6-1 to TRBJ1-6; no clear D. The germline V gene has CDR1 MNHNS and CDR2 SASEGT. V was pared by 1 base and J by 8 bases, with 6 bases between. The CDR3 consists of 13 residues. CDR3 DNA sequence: TGTGCCAGCAGTGAAGATTGGTATTCACCCCTCCACTTT. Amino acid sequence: CASSEDWYSPLHF.

CDR3 nucleotide sequence: TGTGCCTGGAGTGGCGGGGGGTCCCCAGATACGCAGTATTTT. It codes for CAWSGGGSPDTQYF. V and J are TRBV30 and TRBJ2-3; 8 bases map to TRBD2. Trimming took 1 base from V and 4 from J; bases not matched to a gene: 4. The CDR3 length is 14 residues. CDR1 GTSNPN and CDR2 SVGIG come from the germline V gene (reference sequence).

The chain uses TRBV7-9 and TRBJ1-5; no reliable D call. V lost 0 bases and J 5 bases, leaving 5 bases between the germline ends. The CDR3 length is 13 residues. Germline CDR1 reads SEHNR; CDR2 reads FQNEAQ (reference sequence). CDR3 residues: CASSLAIDQPQHF. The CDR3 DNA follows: TGTGCCAGCAGCTTAGCGATCGATCAGCCCCAGCATTTT.

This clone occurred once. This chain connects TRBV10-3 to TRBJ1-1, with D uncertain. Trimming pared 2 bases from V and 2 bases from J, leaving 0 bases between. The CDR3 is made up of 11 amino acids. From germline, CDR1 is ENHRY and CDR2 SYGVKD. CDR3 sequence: CAISENTEAFF. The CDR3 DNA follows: TGTGCCATCAGTGAGAACACTGAAGCTTTCTTT.

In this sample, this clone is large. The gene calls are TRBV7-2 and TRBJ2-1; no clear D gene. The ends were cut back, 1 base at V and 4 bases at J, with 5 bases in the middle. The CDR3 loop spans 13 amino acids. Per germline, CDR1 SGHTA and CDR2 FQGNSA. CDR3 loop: CASSLGQYNEQFF. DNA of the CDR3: TGTGCCAGCAGCTTAGGGCAGTACAATGAGCAGTTCTTC. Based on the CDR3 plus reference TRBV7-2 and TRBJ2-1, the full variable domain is GAGVSQSPSNKVTEKGKDVELRCDPISGHTALYWYRQSLGQGLEFLIYFQGNSAPDKSGLPSDRFSAERTGGSVSTLTIQRTQQEDSAVYLCASSLGQYNEQFFGPGTRLTVL.

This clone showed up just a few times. The CDR3 spells CASSAGASETQYF. CDR3 DNA: TGCGCCAGCAGTGCAGGGGCTAGCGAGACCCAGTACTTC. V usage is TRBV10-1 and J usage is TRBJ2-5; perhaps TRBD1 as D (6 bases). V was pared by 4 bases and J by 5 bases, with 11 bases between. Germline V gene sequence: CDR1 WNHNN, CDR2 SYGVQD (reference sequence). The CDR3 sequence is 13 residues long.

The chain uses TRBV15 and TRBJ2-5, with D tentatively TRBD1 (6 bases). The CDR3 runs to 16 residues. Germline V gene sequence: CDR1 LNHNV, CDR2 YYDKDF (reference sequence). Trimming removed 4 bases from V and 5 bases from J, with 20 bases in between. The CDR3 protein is CATSIRGTAVSETQYF. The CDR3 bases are TGTGCCACCAGCATTAGGGGGACCGCCGTATCGGAGACCCAGTACTTC.

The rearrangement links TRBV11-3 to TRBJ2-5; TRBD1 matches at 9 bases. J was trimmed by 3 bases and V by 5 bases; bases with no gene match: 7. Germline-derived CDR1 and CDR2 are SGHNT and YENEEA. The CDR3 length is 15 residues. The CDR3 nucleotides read TGTGCCAGCAGCCTATCCCGGACAGGGGAAGAGACCCAGTACTTC. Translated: CASSLSRTGEETQYF.

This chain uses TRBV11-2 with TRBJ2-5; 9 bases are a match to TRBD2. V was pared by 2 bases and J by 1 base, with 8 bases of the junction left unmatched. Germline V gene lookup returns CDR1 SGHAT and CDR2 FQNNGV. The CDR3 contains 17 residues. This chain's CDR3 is CASSLIPLAGVQETQYF. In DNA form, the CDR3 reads TGTGCCAGCAGCTTAATCCCTTTAGCGGGAGTCCAAGAGACCCAGTACTTC.

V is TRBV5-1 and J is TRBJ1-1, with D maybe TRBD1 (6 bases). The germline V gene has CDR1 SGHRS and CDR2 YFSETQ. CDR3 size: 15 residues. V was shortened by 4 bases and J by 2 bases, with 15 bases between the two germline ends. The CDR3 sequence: CASSLWDTRNTEAFF. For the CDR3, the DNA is TGCGCCAGCAGCCTATGGGACACACGAAACACTGAAGCTTTCTTT.

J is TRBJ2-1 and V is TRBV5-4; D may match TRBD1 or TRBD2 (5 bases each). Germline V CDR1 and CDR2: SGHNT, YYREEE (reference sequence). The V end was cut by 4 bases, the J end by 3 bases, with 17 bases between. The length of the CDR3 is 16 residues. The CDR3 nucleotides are TGTGCCAGCAGCGGGGGTAGGGGCGAATTCTACAATGAGCAGTTCTTC. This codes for CASSGGRGEFYNEQFF.

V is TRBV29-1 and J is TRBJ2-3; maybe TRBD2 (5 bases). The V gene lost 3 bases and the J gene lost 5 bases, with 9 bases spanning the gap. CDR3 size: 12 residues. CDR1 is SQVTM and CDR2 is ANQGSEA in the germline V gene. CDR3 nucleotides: TGCAGCGTTGATATCGGGGAAGATACGCAGTATTTT. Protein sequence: CSVDIGEDTQYF.

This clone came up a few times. The CDR3 region has the DNA TGTGCCAGCAGTTACATTCTAACAGTTAAGCCCCAGCATTTT. Translation: CASSYILTVKPQHF. The chain uses TRBV6-6 and TRBJ1-5; D unresolved. Germline values: CDR1 MNHNY, CDR2 SVGAGI (reference sequence). This CDR3 has 14 residues. Between the trimmed V and J ends, which lost 2 bases and 8 bases, there was a span of 13 bases.

The CDR3 reads CASTPSGPKETQYF. CDR3 in DNA: TGCGCCAGCACCCCCTCCGGGCCTAAAGAGACCCAGTACTTC. The chain recombines TRBV5-1 with TRBJ2-5; D call uncertain. V lost 6 bases and J lost 3, with 15 bases in between. CDR1 and CDR2 from the germline V gene are SGHRS and YFSETQ. This CDR3 has 14 residues.

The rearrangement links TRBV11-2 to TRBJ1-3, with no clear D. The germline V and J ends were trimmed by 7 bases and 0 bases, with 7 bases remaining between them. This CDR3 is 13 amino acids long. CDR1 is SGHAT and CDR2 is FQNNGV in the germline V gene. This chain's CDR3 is CASKFYSGNTIYF. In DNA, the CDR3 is TGTGCCAGCAAGTTTTACTCTGGAAACACCATATATTTT. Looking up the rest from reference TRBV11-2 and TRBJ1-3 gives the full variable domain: EAGVAQSPRYKIIEKRQSVAFWCNPISGHATLYWYQQILGQGPKLLIQFQNNGVVDDSQLPKDRFSAERLKGVDSTLKIQPAKLEDSAVYLCASKFYSGNTIYFGEGSWLTVV.

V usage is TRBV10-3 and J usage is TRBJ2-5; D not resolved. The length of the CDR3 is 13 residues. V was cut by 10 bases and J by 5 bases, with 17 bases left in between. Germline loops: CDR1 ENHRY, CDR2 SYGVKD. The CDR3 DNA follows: TGTGCCAGTCATCTTAACCTGGGGGAGACCCAGTACTTC. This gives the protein CASHLNLGETQYF.

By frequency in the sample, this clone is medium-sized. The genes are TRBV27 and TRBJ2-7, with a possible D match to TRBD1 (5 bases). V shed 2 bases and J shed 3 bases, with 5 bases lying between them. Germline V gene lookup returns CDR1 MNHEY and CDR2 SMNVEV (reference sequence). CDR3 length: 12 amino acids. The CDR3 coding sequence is TGTGCCAGCAGTTTAAGGGGCTACGAGCAGTACTTC. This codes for CASSLRGYEQYF.

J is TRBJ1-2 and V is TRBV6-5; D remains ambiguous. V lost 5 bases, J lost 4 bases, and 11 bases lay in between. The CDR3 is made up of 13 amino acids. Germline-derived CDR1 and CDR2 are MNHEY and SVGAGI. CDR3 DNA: TGTGCCAGCAGTGAATCAGTATCCTATGGCTACACCTTC. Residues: CASSESVSYGYTF.